The 18 T cell receptor beta chains given below trace back to one sample, sequenced in a study of CD8+ T cells in alopecia areata. After isolation, RNA underwent reverse transcription to generate cDNA as the sequencing template. Sequencing was performed with immunoSEQ multiplex PCR; in TCRdb, only in-frame clones are kept and a portion is missing. Of some 150,000 clones listed, roughly 50% are singletons. Sequences were derived from CD4+ T cells sorted from blood, sampled at week 0. The receptors derive from a human donor with alopecia areata.

This clone is judged medium-sized. The V gene is TRBV19, the J gene TRBJ1-1; D is unresolved. This CDR3 contains 12 residues. Germline CDR1 reads LNHDA; CDR2 reads SQIVND (reference sequence). Trimming took 8 bases from V and 1 from J, leaving 8 bases between them. The CDR3 nucleotides are TGTGCCAGTGGGGAAAGGAACACTGAAGCTTTCTTT. Its protein product is CASGERNTEAFF.

The chain has TRBV6-5 and TRBJ2-3; the D gene is possibly TRBD1 (5 bases). The CDR3 consists of 14 residues. The germline CDR1 and CDR2 sequences are MNHEY and SVGAGI. The V end lost 5 bases, the J end lost 3 bases, and 12 bases lay between the germline ends. CDR3 sequence reads: CASSDPGQTDTQYF. The DNA of the CDR3 is TGTGCCAGCAGTGATCCCGGACAAACAGATACGCAGTATTTT.

This sequence joins TRBV27 and TRBJ1-2; no definite D call. Trimming shortened V by 5 bases and J by 8 bases, and 15 bases separated the two germline ends. Per germline, CDR1 MNHEY and CDR2 SMNVEV (reference sequence). The CDR3 totals 13 residues. CDR3 amino acids: CASSTLRSGGYTF. The CDR3 DNA reads TGTGCCAGCAGTACCCTGAGGTCCGGCGGCTACACCTTC.

The V gene is TRBV20-1, the J gene TRBJ2-3; D gene unclear. Germline V gene lookup returns CDR1 DFQATT and CDR2 SNEGSKA (reference sequence). The V and J ends lost 6 bases and 10 bases respectively, with 14 bases between them. CDR3 length equals 11 residues. CDR3 in DNA: TGCAGTGCGAGAATATCAGGACCGCAGTATTTT. It yields the protein CSARISGPQYF.

With regard to this clone: Within the sample, other DNA sequences also encode this same CDR3. The chain links TRBV20-1 to TRBJ1-2; TRBD1 matches 7 bases. Trimming took 5 bases from V and 8 from J; bases not matched to a gene: 5. This CDR3 has 11 amino acids. The germline gives CDR1 DFQATT, CDR2 SNEGSKA (reference sequence). CDR3 sequence reads: CSARQGRGYTF. CDR3 nucleotide sequence: TGCAGTGCTCGACAGGGTCGCGGCTACACCTTC.

With regard to this clone: The same CDR3 is also encoded by other DNA sequences in this sample. V and J are TRBV29-1 and TRBJ2-7, with D perhaps matching TRBD1 (5 bases). Trimming stripped 4 bases from V and 4 bases from J, with 8 bases between. The germline CDR1 and CDR2 sequences are SQVTM and ANQGSEA. This CDR3 region has 11 residues. CDR3 protein: CSVGQSYEQYF. In DNA form, the CDR3 reads TGCAGCGTTGGACAGAGTTACGAGCAGTACTTC.

The chain links TRBV18 to TRBJ2-2; no definite D call. V was trimmed by 6 bases and J by 5 bases, leaving 16 bases between them. Germline V gene lookup returns CDR1 KGHSH and CDR2 LQKENI. The CDR3 runs to 15 residues. The CDR3 loop reads CASSDPVERTGELFF. As DNA, the CDR3 is TGTGCCAGCTCCGACCCCGTTGAACGGACCGGGGAGCTGTTTTTT.

This clone occurred a few times. This CDR3 reads CASSSLGGREAFF. Here the CDR3 DNA reads TGTGCCAGTAGTTCCTTGGGGGGACGTGAAGCTTTCTTT. The rearrangement links TRBV19 to TRBJ1-1, with D tentatively TRBD1 (5 bases). CDR1 is LNHDA, CDR2 SQIVND, per germline (reference sequence). The CDR3 loop spans 13 amino acids. V lost 5 bases to trimming and J lost 7 bases, with 14 bases between them.

The CDR3 reads CASRQGELNYGYTF. Here the CDR3 DNA reads TGTGCCAGCCGCCAGGGGGAGCTTAACTATGGCTACACCTTC. The J gene is TRBJ1-2, the V gene TRBV7-9; TRBD1 aligns across 7 bases. Germline loops: CDR1 SEHNR, CDR2 FQNEAQ (reference sequence). The trim removed 8 bases at V and 1 base at J, leaving 7 bases unmatched. The CDR3 length is 14 residues.

The V and J genes are TRBV7-6 and TRBJ2-5; perhaps TRBD2 as D (6 bases). Germline V CDR1 and CDR2: SGHVS, FNYEAQ. V shed 1 base and J shed 2 bases, with 8 bases lying between them. The CDR3 has 14 residues. DNA for the CDR3: TGTGCCAGCAGCTTAGGGACTACTCAAGAGACCCAGTACTTC. Translated: CASSLGTTQETQYF.

This chain connects TRBV7-2 to TRBJ2-7; TRBD1 is a possible D gene (6 bases). Trimming removed 4 bases at V and 1 base at J, with 11 bases between. The CDR3 runs 14 residues. Germline assignment: CDR1 SGHTA and CDR2 FQGNSA. Here the CDR3 reads CASSSTGLSYEQYF. CDR3 nucleotides: TGTGCCAGCAGCTCCACAGGGCTTTCCTACGAGCAGTACTTC.

V gene TRBV7-9 combines with J gene TRBJ2-1, with D tentatively TRBD1 (6 bases). Per the germline V gene, CDR1 is SEHNR and CDR2 is FQNEAQ (reference sequence). The CDR3 sequence is 16 residues long. The ends were cut back, 6 bases at V and 9 bases at J, with 24 bases in the middle. The CDR3 loop reads CASSPDLGTLGAEQFF. In DNA form, the CDR3 reads TGTGCCAGCAGTCCAGACCTCGGGACCCTGGGGGCTGAGCAGTTCTTC.

The chain combines TRBV5-1 with TRBJ1-2, with 10 bases fitting TRBD1. This CDR3 is 15 amino acids long. J was trimmed by 6 bases and V by 3 bases; bases with no gene match: 8. Per the germline V gene, CDR1 is SGHRS and CDR2 is YFSETQ. Written as DNA, the CDR3 is TGCGCCAGCAGCTCCTGGACAGGGGGTATTGATGGCTACACCTTC. Residues: CASSSWTGGIDGYTF.

The chain is built from TRBV28 and TRBJ1-1, with 7 positions matching TRBD1. CDR1 and CDR2 from the germline V gene are MDHEN and SYDVKM. The CDR3 is made up of 13 amino acids. Trimming cost V 3 bases and J 9 bases; bases outside gene matches: 7. The CDR3 spells CASSLGKGGQAFF. The CDR3 coding sequence is TGTGCCAGCAGTTTGGGTAAAGGGGGCCAAGCTTTCTTT.

This clone was detected only a few times. The rearrangement joins TRBV5-1 to TRBJ2-1; D gene uncertain. Trimming cost V 2 bases and J 7 bases, with 4 bases left between them. From germline, CDR1 is SGHRS and CDR2 YFSETQ. This CDR3 has 11 amino acids. The CDR3 DNA sequence: TGCGCCAGCAGCTTAATGAATGAGCAGTTCTTC. It is translated as CASSLMNEQFF. The full variable domain, in which reference TRBV5-1 and TRBJ2-1 provide the parts outside the CDR3, is KAGVTQTPRYLIKTRGQQVTLSCSPISGHRSVSWYQQTPGQGLQFLFEYFSETQRNKGNFPGRFSGRQFSNSRSEMNVSTLELGDSALYLCASSLMNEQFFGPGTRLTVL.

This clone has only a few counts. The rearrangement joins TRBV29-1 to TRBJ2-7; 8 bases line up with TRBD2. V shed 5 bases and J 4 bases; nucleotides not matched to a gene: 1. The CDR3 runs 11 residues. The germline V gene has CDR1 SQVTM and CDR2 ANQGSEA. This CDR3 is CSVREGYEQYF. In DNA, the CDR3 is TGCAGCGTTCGGGAGGGGTACGAGCAGTACTTC.

The gene calls are TRBV29-1 and TRBJ2-3; TRBD2 might be the D (6 bases). Germline CDR1 reads SQVTM; CDR2 reads ANQGSEA. Trimming removed 1 base at V and 0 bases at J, with 8 bases between. This CDR3 has 14 residues. CDR3 in DNA: TGCAGCGTTGAAGGGGACTTTAGCACAGATACGCAGTATTTT. Its protein product is CSVEGDFSTDTQYF.

This sequence joins TRBV30 and TRBJ2-4; TRBD2 agrees at 15 bases. This CDR3 is built from 16 residues. Germline V gene data show CDR1 as GTSNPN and CDR2 as SVGIG (reference sequence). With 2 bases clipped from V and 6 bases from J, the junction kept 5 bases outside the gene matches. Here the CDR3 reads CAWSPLGLAGGNIQYF. The CDR3 nucleotides are TGTGCCTGGAGTCCATTGGGACTAGCGGGGGGAAACATTCAGTACTTC.